The clone carrying this T cell receptor beta chain was recorded a few times. Its antigen remains unknown. This sample was taken from a study of early T cells in non-severe SARS-CoV-2 infection. Overall study: The sequenced material was bulk RNA from unsorted whole blood, and its chains were unpaired.

CDR1 and CDR2 (germline): MDHEN, SYDVKM. CDR3 length: 15 residues. Trimming cost V 4 bases and J 3 bases, with 13 bases left between them. Unique molecular identifiers (one per individual cDNA molecule) were attached. MiXCR, applied by TCRdb to the 5' RACE reads, yields one record per CDR3 protein. The sample yields some 59,000 distinct CDR3 sequences, 10% seen once. Study results and caveats: Reliance on VDJdb matching favored anti-spike CD8 responses; private and CD4 specificities were missed.

The receptor's source is an adult who was a healthcare worker with PCR-confirmed SARS-CoV-2 infection or an uninfected control (not recorded which). Sequencing was performed on whole blood. This chain uses TRBV28 with TRBJ2-4; no definite D call. The CDR3 loop reads CASSSYTENKNIQYF. DNA of the CDR3: TGTGCCAGCAGTTCCTATACAGAGAACAAAAACATTCAGTACTTC.